One and the same sample provided the 11 T cell receptor beta chains below, sequenced in a study of control samples from healthy donors and cancer patients. The table came from immunoSEQ multiplex PCR; TCRdb's copy has only in-frame clones and leaves some out. The data contain approximately 30,000 clones, 94% of them singletons. Material for sequencing was blood. Receptors were obtained from a man between 60 and 75 years old in good health.

This clone appeared a few times. The V and J genes are TRBV28 and TRBJ1-5; D is ambiguous. This CDR3 has 13 residues. Germline values: CDR1 MDHEN, CDR2 SYDVKM. Trimming left V 1 base short and J 0 bases short, with 1 base between. CDR3 bases: TGTGCCAGCAGTTTATATAGCAATCAGCCCCAGCATTTT. Amino acids: CASSLYSNQPQHF.

The count of this clone is one. This chain joins TRBV2 and TRBJ1-3, with D uncertain. Trimming removed 5 bases from V and 4 bases from J, with 18 bases in between. This CDR3 has 16 amino acids. CDR1 SNHLY and CDR2 FYNNEI come from the germline V gene. CDR3 in amino acids: CASSPWGPEGGNTIYF. The CDR3 DNA is TGTGCCAGCAGTCCCTGGGGTCCAGAGGGCGGAAACACCATATATTTT.

The V call is TRBV6-1, the J call TRBJ1-5, with TRBD1 matching 10 bases. The germline gives CDR1 MNHNS, CDR2 SASEGT. The CDR3 runs to 17 residues. Trimming took 4 bases from V and 1 from J; bases not matched to a gene: 7. The CDR3 region is CASSGQGAGTSNQPQHF. CDR3 coding DNA: TGTGCCAGCAGTGGACAGGGGGCAGGAACAAGCAATCAGCCCCAGCATTTT.

J is TRBJ1-2 and V is TRBV5-1; TRBD1 agrees at 10 bases. The CDR3 extends over 16 amino acids. Germline V CDR1 and CDR2: SGHRS, YFSETQ. V lost 0 bases, J lost 4 bases, and 6 bases stayed unmatched. The CDR3 nucleotides read TGCGCCAGCAGCTTGGCCACCGGGACAGGGGCCTATGGCTACACCTTC. It codes for CASSLATGTGAYGYTF.

The rearrangement uses TRBV25-1 and TRBJ2-2, with 8 nucleotides matching TRBD1. Germline values: CDR1 MGHDK, CDR2 SYGVNS. After removal of 3 bases from V and 5 bases from J, the junction contained 5 bases not matched to a gene. This CDR3 region has 15 residues. The CDR3 reads CASSELDRATGELFF. In nucleotides, the CDR3 is TGTGCCAGCAGTGAGCTGGACAGGGCGACCGGGGAGCTGTTTTTT. Using reference TRBV25-1 and TRBJ2-2 for the parts outside the CDR3, the full variable domain is EADIYQTPRYLVIGTGKKITLECSQTMGHDKMYWYQQDPGMELHLIHYSYGVNSTEKGDLSSESTVSRIRTEHFPLTLESARPSHTSQYLCASSELDRATGELFFGEGSRLTVL.

The chain combines TRBV7-9 with TRBJ1-2, with 7 positions matching TRBD1. The CDR3 has 13 residues. V gave up 5 bases and J gave up 2 bases; unmatched junction bases: 2. The germline gives CDR1 SEHNR, CDR2 FQNEAQ (reference sequence). The CDR3 nucleotides read TGTGCCAGCAGCGTGACAGGGAACTATGGCTACACCTTC. Its protein is CASSVTGNYGYTF.

This chain uses TRBV7-9 with TRBJ2-5; possible D gene TRBD2, 5 bases. This CDR3 is 15 amino acids long. Germline CDR1 is SEHNR and CDR2 is FQNEAQ (reference sequence). V shed 1 base and J shed 4 bases, with 13 bases lying between them. CDR3 residues: CASSLGPGMGETQYF. CDR3 nucleotide sequence: TGTGCCAGCAGCTTAGGCCCGGGAATGGGAGAGACCCAGTACTTC.

The CDR3 DNA sequence: TGTGCCAGCAGCGACTCTGGGGCCAACGTCCTGACTTTC. As protein: CASSDSGANVLTF. J is TRBJ2-6 and V is TRBV3-1 (or the pseudogene TRBV3-2); D not resolved. The CDR3 consists of 13 residues. V lost 5 bases and J lost 0, with 2 bases in between. From germline, CDR1 is LGHDT and CDR2 YNNKEL (reference sequence).

This chain uses TRBV6-2 or TRBV6-3 with TRBJ2-2, with TRBD2 matching over 11 bases. In germline, CDR1 is MNHEY, CDR2 SVGEGT. Trimming at V came to 6 bases and at J to 6 bases, leaving 6 bases not matched to a gene. This CDR3 contains 15 residues. In nucleotides, the CDR3 is TGTGCCAGCAGCTTTAGCGGGGGGGTCTCCGGGGAGCTGTTTTTT. Amino acid sequence: CASSFSGGVSGELFF.

The chain recombines TRBV30 with TRBJ1-1; D ambiguous. CDR3 length: 14 amino acids. From germline, CDR1 is GTSNPN and CDR2 SVGIG (reference sequence). With 5 bases removed from V and 0 bases from J, the gap between germline ends came to 13 bases. CDR3 sequence (DNA): TGTGCCTGGTGGAGAGGTAGGCTGAACACTGAAGCTTTCTTT. Translated, it gives CAWWRGRLNTEAFF.

The CDR3 spells CASSGLAGGTGELFF. CDR3 nucleotide sequence: TGTGCCAGCAGCGGACTAGCCGGGGGAACCGGGGAGCTGTTTTTT. The chain recombines TRBV27 with TRBJ2-2; 8 positions match TRBD2. In germline, CDR1 is MNHEY, CDR2 SMNVEV (reference sequence). V gave up 6 bases and J gave up 5 bases; unmatched junction bases: 8. The CDR3 contains 15 residues.